Reported below is one TCR beta chain. This clone has a count of ten or more. The clone's antigen remains unknown. Nothing much larger sits one base from this clone, and base qualities are not available. Library prep was done by PCR. TCRdb names Illumina HiSeq 4000 as the instrument used. The TCR beta-chain CDR3 region of each patient was profiled by high-throughput sequencing. From the authors' description of their analysis: The researchers built a classifier to tell apart papillary thyroid cancer patients with distant metastasis, based on CDR3 differences among clinicopathological groups. To measure repertoire diversity the researchers used the Shannon index, while the Morisita-Horn index served to gauge how similar the tumor and blood repertoires were. TCRdb took the public reads, trimmed them with fastp at Q25, ran MiXCR for clone calling and kept in-frame beta chains. The authors' filters were not applied to this entry. Present in this sample are 13,000 or so clones, around a third of which were seen just once. Around 16% of the sample is taken by the ten largest.

No treatment had been received by any patient before thyroid surgery. Using T-cell receptor beta sequencing, the study looked back at clinical samples from patients collected from about 2011 to 2019. The germline V gene yields ENHRY for CDR1 and SYGVKD for CDR2. Unmatched junction bases come to 2, with V trimmed by 0 bases and J by 5 bases. The CDR3 contains 14 residues, cysteine and phenylalanine counted. The CDR3 DNA has 42 bases and is translated from base 1. This record comes from a study of metastatic and nonmetastatic thyroid tumors (TCRdb year 2020). With regard to the full study: Repertoires from peripheral blood and from tumor or nodule tissue samples of malignant and benign thyroid patients were compared. Points the paper makes about the study in general: In both blood and tumor samples, TCR beta diversity was reported to be significantly higher in malignant tumors than in benign nodules.

The receptor's source is a male donor with papillary thyroid cancer or a benign thyroid nodule (not recorded which). Some clones in this sample may be carry-over from other donors' samples. The sequencing input was tumor tissue. The chain was built from TRBV10-3 and TRBJ1-1; 8 central bases correspond to TRBD1. CDR3 region: CAISESRQGTEAFF. The base sequence is TGTGCCATCAGTGAGTCAAGACAGGGGACTGAAGCTTTCTTT.